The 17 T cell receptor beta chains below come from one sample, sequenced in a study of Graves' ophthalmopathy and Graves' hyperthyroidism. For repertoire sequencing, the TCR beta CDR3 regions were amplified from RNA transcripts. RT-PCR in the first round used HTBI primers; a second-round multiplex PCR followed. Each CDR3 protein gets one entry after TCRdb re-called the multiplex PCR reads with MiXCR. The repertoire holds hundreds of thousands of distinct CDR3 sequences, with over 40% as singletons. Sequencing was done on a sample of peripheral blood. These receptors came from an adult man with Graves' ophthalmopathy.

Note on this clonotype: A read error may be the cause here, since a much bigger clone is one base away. The chain's CDR3 is CASSLVAGGDGANVLTF. The DNA for the CDR3 is TGTGCCAGCAGCTTGGTGGCAGGGGGCGATGGGGCCAACGTCCTGACTTTC. The rearrangement links TRBV5-4 to TRBJ2-6; 8 bases are shared with TRBD1. V lost 0 bases to trimming and J lost 3 bases; unmatched junction nucleotides: 5. Germline lookup yields CDR1 SGHNT and CDR2 YYREEE (reference sequence). The CDR3 sequence is 17 residues long.

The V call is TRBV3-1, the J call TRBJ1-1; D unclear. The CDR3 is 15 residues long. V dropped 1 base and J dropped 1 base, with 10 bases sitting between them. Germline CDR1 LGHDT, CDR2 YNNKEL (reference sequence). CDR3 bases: TGTGCCAGCAGCCAAGGGGCAGGAACGAACACTGAAGCTTTCTTT. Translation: CASSQGAGTNTEAFF. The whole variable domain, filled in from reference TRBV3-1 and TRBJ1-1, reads DTAVSQTPKYLVTQMGNDKSIKCEQNLGHDTMYWYKQDSKKFLKIMFSYNNKELIINETVPNRFSPKSPDKAHLNLHINSLELGDSAVYFCASSQGAGTNTEAFFGQGTRLTVV.

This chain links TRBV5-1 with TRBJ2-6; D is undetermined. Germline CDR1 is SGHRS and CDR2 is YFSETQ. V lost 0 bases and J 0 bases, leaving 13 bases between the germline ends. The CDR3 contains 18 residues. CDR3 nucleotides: TGCGCCAGCAGCTTGGCCTCCTTGCCGGCCTCTGGGGCCAACGTCCTGACTTTC. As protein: CASSLASLPASGANVLTF.

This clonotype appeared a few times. CDR3 protein: CASRPTSGKIYEQYF. The DNA of the CDR3 is TGTGCCAGCAGGCCGACTAGCGGTAAAATTTACGAGCAGTACTTC. The chain recombines TRBV2 with TRBJ2-7, with 9 bases fitting TRBD2. Germline CDR1 reads SNHLY; CDR2 reads FYNNEI. This CDR3 contains 15 residues. With V trimmed by 6 bases and J by 4 bases, 10 bases remained unmatched.

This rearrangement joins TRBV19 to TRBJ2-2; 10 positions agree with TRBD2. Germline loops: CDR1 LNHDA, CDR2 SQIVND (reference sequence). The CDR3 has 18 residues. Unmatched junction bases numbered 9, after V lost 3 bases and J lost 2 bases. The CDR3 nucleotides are TGTGCCAGTAGTATTTCCGGACTAGCGGTTCCAAACACCGGGGAGCTGTTTTTT. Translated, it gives CASSISGLAVPNTGELFF. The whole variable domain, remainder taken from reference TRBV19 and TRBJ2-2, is DGGITQSPKYLFRKEGQNVTLSCEQNLNHDAMYWYRQDPGQGLRLIYYSQIVNDFQKGDIAEGYSVSREKKESFPLTVTSAQKNPTAFYLCASSISGLAVPNTGELFFGEGSRLTVL.

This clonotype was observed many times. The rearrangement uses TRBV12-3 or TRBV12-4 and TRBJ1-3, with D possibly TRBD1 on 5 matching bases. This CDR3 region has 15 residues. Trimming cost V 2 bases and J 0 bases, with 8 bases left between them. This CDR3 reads CASSLMGTSGNTIYF. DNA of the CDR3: TGTGCCAGCAGTTTAATGGGGACCTCTGGAAACACCATATATTTT.

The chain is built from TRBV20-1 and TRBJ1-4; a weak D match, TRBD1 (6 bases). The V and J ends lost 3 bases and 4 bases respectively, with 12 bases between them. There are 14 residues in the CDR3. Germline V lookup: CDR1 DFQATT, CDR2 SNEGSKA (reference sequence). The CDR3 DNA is TGCAGTGCTAGCCCGGGGGCGATTAATGAAAAACTGTTTTTT. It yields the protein CSASPGAINEKLFF.

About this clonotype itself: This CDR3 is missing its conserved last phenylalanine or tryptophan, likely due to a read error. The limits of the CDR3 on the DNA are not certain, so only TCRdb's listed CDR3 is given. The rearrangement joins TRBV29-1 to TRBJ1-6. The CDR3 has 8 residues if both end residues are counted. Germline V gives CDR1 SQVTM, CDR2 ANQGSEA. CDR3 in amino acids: CSVARTSG.

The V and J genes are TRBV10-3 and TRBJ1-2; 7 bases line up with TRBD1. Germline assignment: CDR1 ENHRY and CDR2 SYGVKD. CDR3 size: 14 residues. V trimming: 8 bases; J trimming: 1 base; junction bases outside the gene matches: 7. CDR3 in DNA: TGTGCCATCGGCCGACAGGGACGTAACTATGGCTACACCTTC. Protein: CAIGRQGRNYGYTF.

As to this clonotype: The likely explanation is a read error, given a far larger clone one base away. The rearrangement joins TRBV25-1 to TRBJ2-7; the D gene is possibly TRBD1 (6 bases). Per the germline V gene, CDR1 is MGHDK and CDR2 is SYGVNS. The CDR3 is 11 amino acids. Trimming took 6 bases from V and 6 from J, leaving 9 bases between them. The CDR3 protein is CASRIGGEQYF. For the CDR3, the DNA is TGTGCCAGCAGGATAGGGGGCGAGCAGTACTTC.

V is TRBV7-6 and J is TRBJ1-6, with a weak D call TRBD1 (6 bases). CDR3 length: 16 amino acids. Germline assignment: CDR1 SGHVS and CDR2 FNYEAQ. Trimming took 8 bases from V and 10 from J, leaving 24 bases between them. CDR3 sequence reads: CASSSNNPQGRSPLHF. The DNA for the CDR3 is TGTGCCAGCTCATCTAATAATCCACAGGGACGCTCACCCCTCCACTTT.

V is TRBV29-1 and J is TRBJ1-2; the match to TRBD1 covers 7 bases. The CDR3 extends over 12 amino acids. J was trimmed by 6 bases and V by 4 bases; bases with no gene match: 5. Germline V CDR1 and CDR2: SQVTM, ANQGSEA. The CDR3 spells CSVVPDRDGYTF. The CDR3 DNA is TGCAGCGTTGTTCCCGACAGGGATGGCTACACCTTC.

The CDR3 sequence: CASSWGLARRSTYEQYF. CDR3 nucleotide sequence: TGCGCCAGCAGCTGGGGGCTAGCGAGGCGATCTACCTACGAGCAGTACTTC. The chain links TRBV5-1 to TRBJ2-7; tentatively, D is TRBD1 or TRBD2 (6 bases each). Germline V gene data show CDR1 as SGHRS and CDR2 as YFSETQ. The length of the CDR3 is 17 residues. V was pared by 3 bases and J by 2 bases, with 21 bases between.

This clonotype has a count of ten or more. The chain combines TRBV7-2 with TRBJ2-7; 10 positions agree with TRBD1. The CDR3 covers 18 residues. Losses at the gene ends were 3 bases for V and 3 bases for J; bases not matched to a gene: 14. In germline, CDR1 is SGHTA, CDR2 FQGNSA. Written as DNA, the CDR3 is TGTGCCAGCAGCTTCGCCGCCAGGACAGGGGGTCCGCTCTACGAGCAGTACTTC. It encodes CASSFAARTGGPLYEQYF. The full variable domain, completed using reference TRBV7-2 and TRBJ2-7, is GAGVSQSPSNKVTEKGKDVELRCDPISGHTALYWYRQSLGQGLEFLIYFQGNSAPDKSGLPSDRFSAERTGGSVSTLTIQRTQQEDSAVYLCASSFAARTGGPLYEQYFGPGTRLTVT.

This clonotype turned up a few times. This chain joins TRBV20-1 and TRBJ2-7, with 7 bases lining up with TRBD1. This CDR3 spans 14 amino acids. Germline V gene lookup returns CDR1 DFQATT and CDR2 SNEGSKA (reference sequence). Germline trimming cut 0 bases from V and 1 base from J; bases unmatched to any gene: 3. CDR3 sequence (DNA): TGCAGTGCTAGAGACAGGGGGTTATCCTACGAGCAGTACTTC. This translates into CSARDRGLSYEQYF.

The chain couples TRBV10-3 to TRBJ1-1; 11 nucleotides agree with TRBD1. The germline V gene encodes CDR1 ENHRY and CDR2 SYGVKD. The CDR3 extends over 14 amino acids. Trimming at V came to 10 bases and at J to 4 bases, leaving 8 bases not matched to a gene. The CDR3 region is CASRLGTGGTEAFF. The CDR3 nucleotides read TGTGCCAGCAGGCTGGGGACAGGGGGCACTGAAGCTTTCTTT.

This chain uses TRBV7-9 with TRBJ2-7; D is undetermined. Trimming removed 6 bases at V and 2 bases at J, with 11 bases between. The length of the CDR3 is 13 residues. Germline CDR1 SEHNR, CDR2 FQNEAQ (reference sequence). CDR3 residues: CASRTLETYEQYF. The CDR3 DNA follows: TGTGCCAGCAGGACCTTGGAGACCTACGAGCAGTACTTC.